This T cell receptor beta chain was profiled in a study of OX40 agonist ivuxolimab in advanced cancers. About the investigation overall: Ivuxolimab was a fully human IgG2 agonistic monoclonal antibody targeting the costimulatory receptor OX40 (CD134). Intravenous ivuxolimab was administered to patients every 2 weeks at six dose levels: 0.01, 0.1, 0.3, 1.5, 3 and 10 mg/kg. Of the roughly 52 dose-escalation patients, hepatocellular carcinoma was present in approximately 20, melanoma in roughly 15, renal cell carcinoma in 9 and head and neck cancer in 9. The dose-escalation cohort was 82.7% male with a mean age of about 58 years, ranging from about 20 to 85. Prior anti-PD-1, anti-PD-L1 or anti-CTLA-4 therapy was permitted, and about two fifths of dose-escalation patients had received checkpoint inhibitors. Partial responses occurred in three dose-escalation patients: two with cutaneous melanoma and one with hepatocellular carcinoma. Peripheral TCRbeta sequencing aimed to test whether ivuxolimab altered TCR sequence diversity and caused clonal T-cell expansion. The paper covers the monotherapy dose-escalation part of the phase I ivuxolimab trial, which included N ≈ 52 patients.

The CDR1 and CDR2 encoded by the germline V gene are SGHDT and YYEEEE. Trimmed from V: 0 bases; trimmed from J: 4 bases; junction bases lacking a gene match: 5. CDR3 length: 16 amino acids, cysteine to phenylalanine. The read is trimmed to its CDR3 DNA, 48 bases read in frame from base 1. The trial excluded patients who had a history of autoimmune disease or were on systemic immunosuppression. Peripheral blood for TCR sequencing was collected from all dose cohorts at baseline, on cycle 4 day 1, and on cycle 7 day 1. The samples were taken from a phase I, first-in-human, multicenter, open-label dose-escalation trial of ivuxolimab. Adults with locally advanced or metastatic melanoma, renal cell, hepatocellular, or head and neck squamous cell carcinoma were enrolled in the trial. CD4+ and CD8+ T cells were sorted separately from peripheral blood before TCR sequencing. For sequencing of the TCRbeta CDR3 region, genomic DNA was extracted from the sorted cells. TCRbeta CDR3 regions were sequenced using the immunoSEQ Assay. In TCRdb, the immuneACCESS table is reduced to in-frame sequences with V and J assigned. These tables do not hold every clone; where another copy was compared, an unresolved V gene accounts for under half, and the others remain unexplained. The sample records 35,000 to 55,000 clones, around 89% of which are singletons. The ten largest make up approximately 6% of the sample.

Broad study findings and their caveats: In partial responders in the 0.1-3.0 mg/kg groups, normalized peripheral clonal expansion was found to be among the lowest, especially among CD8+ T cells. Low levels of normalized T-cell clonal expansion were also seen in some nonresponding patients. After ivuxolimab, CD8+ T cells had more expanded clones than CD4+ T cells on average. At doses from 0.1 to 3.0 mg/kg, clonal expansion was seen in both CD4+ and CD8+ blood T cells between baseline and week 6. The antigen specificity of the peripheral T cells that underwent clonal expansion was not determined.

Turning to this clone: Its target antigen remains unknown. No quality values exist for individual bases; no much larger clone is one base distant.

The rearranged chain carries TRBV5-6 and TRBJ1-1; the junction holds 11 bases that match TRBD1. The receptor was isolated from an adult with an advanced solid tumor such as melanoma, head and neck, liver or kidney cancer. Sample: CD4+ or CD8+ T cells sorted from blood, taken in a trial of the OX40 agonist ivuxolimab. CDR3 protein: CASSLARDRGSTEAFF. The sequenced DNA: TGTGCCAGCAGCTTGGCCCGGGACAGGGGGTCCACTGAAGCTTTCTTT.